Each of the 27 T cell receptor beta chains below was sequenced from the same sample in a study of T cell responses to AZD1222 COVID-19 vaccine. The assay was immunoSEQ multiplex PCR, and TCRdb's table has in-frame clones only and misses some. There are around 100,000 clones in the sample; 70% to 90% occur only once, and under 25% lies in the top ten. Sequences were derived from peripheral blood, sampled on day 0 of AZD1222 vaccination. Every receptor here comes from an adult in good health.

This clone was observed once. The V call is TRBV9, the J call TRBJ2-1; the match to TRBD2 covers 11 bases. Germline values: CDR1 SGDLS, CDR2 YYNGEE. V shed 0 bases and J 5 bases; nucleotides not matched to a gene: 7. The CDR3 covers 17 residues. The CDR3 nucleotides are TGTGCCAGCAGCGTAGGAGGCGGGACTAGCGGAAACAATGAGCAGTTCTTC. Protein sequence: CASSVGGGTSGNNEQFF.

J is TRBJ1-5 and V is TRBV5-6; TRBD1 is a possible D gene (6 bases). This CDR3 comprises 16 residues. Germline CDR1 SGHDT, CDR2 YYEEEE. Trimming left V 6 bases short and J 10 bases short, with 26 bases between. The CDR3 sequence: CASTNREAGLGQPQHF. CDR3 DNA sequence: TGTGCCAGCACCAACAGGGAGGCGGGCCTCGGGCAACCCCAGCATTTT.

The gene calls are TRBV5-4 and TRBJ2-5, with TRBD2 identical over 8 bases. Germline V gene data show CDR1 as SGHNT and CDR2 as YYREEE (reference sequence). This CDR3 has 15 amino acids. The V and J ends lost 4 bases and 5 bases, in that order; junction bases with no gene match: 10. DNA of the CDR3: TGTGCCAGCAGCCCCCTTCGGGGGGGCAGGGAGACCCAGTACTTC. Residues: CASSPLRGGRETQYF.

V gene TRBV6-5 combines with J gene TRBJ2-3; 7 nucleotides align to TRBD1. CDR1 and CDR2 from the germline V gene are MNHEY and SVGAGI. V was clipped by 6 bases and J by 4 bases; unmatched bases: 7. This CDR3 has 14 residues. The CDR3: CASRTSTGPDTQYF. The CDR3 DNA reads as TGTGCCAGCAGAACGTCGACAGGGCCAGATACGCAGTATTTT.

The table lists this clone with a few counts. The V call is TRBV13, the J call TRBJ2-2, with D possibly TRBD2 on 5 matching bases. CDR3 size: 18 residues. Germline loops: CDR1 PRHDT, CDR2 FYEKMQ (reference sequence). The V and J ends lost 0 bases and 1 base respectively, with 15 bases between them. The CDR3 reads CASSLGPRDPGNTGELFF. The CDR3 nucleotides are TGTGCCAGCAGCTTAGGCCCCCGGGATCCGGGGAACACCGGGGAGCTGTTTTTT. Complete variable domain (other parts from reference TRBV13 and TRBJ2-2): AAGVIQSPRHLIKEKRETATLKCYPIPRHDTVYWYQQGPGQDPQFLISFYEKMQSDKGSIPDRFSAQQFSDYHSELNMSSLELGDSALYFCASSLGPRDPGNTGELFFGEGSRLTVL.

The chain carries TRBV11-3 and TRBJ2-3; D tentatively reads TRBD1 or TRBD2 (5 bases each). Germline V gene sequence: CDR1 SGHNT, CDR2 YENEEA. The CDR3 extends over 16 amino acids. The V and J ends lost 1 base and 4 bases respectively, with 15 bases between them. CDR3 amino acids: CASSLGLGRGADTQYF. The CDR3 DNA follows: TGTGCCAGCAGCTTAGGCTTGGGACGCGGCGCAGATACGCAGTATTTT.

This rearrangement joins TRBV28 to TRBJ2-2; D is uncertain. Trimming left V 5 bases short and J 7 bases short, with 5 bases between. The CDR3 loop spans 11 amino acids. CDR1 is MDHEN and CDR2 is SYDVKM in the germline V gene. The CDR3: CASSGRGELFF. CDR3 DNA: TGTGCCAGCAGTGGACGCGGGGAGCTGTTTTTT.

This chain connects TRBV7-9 to TRBJ1-1; D uncertain. The CDR3 covers 14 residues. The V gene's germline CDR1 is SEHNR and CDR2 FQNEAQ (reference sequence). V lost 2 bases, J lost 6 bases, and 13 bases lay in between. The CDR3 loop is CASSLSVGKSEAFF. The CDR3, as DNA: TGTGCCAGCAGCTTATCGGTCGGGAAGTCTGAAGCTTTCTTT.

This sequence joins TRBV7-9 and TRBJ1-4; D is unclear. The CDR3 contains 15 residues. The germline V gene has CDR1 SEHNR and CDR2 FQNEAQ (reference sequence). Deletions cut 4 bases from V and 8 bases from J, with 17 bases between. In DNA form, the CDR3 reads TGTGCCAGCAGCTATACGACTGGCCCAAGGGAAAAACTGTTTTTT. As protein: CASSYTTGPREKLFF.

This chain uses TRBV28 with TRBJ2-2, with 9 nucleotides matching TRBD2. After removal of 5 bases from V and 1 base from J, the junction contained 5 bases not matched to a gene. In germline, CDR1 is MDHEN, CDR2 SYDVKM. The CDR3 length is 16 residues. CDR3 loop: CASSPGAGGNTGELFF. The CDR3 coding sequence is TGTGCCAGCAGTCCGGGAGCGGGGGGGAACACCGGGGAGCTGTTTTTT. Supplemented by reference TRBV28 and TRBJ2-2, the full variable domain reads DVKVTQSSRYLVKRTGEKVFLECVQDMDHENMFWYRQDPGLGLRLIYFSYDVKMKEKGDIPEGYSVSREKKERFSLILESASTNQTSMYLCASSPGAGGNTGELFFGEGSRLTVL.

The chain is built from TRBV6-6 and TRBJ2-2; the match to TRBD1 covers 10 bases. After removal of 8 bases from V and 2 bases from J, the junction contained 5 bases not matched to a gene. Germline CDR1 reads MNHNY; CDR2 reads SVGAGI (reference sequence). The length of the CDR3 is 15 residues. The CDR3 loop reads CASLPTGGNTGELFF. CDR3 nucleotide sequence: TGTGCCAGCCTCCCGACAGGGGGCAACACCGGGGAGCTGTTTTTT.

This clone came up once. J is TRBJ2-3 and V is TRBV5-8; 12 nucleotides match TRBD2. The CDR3 has 15 amino acids. Germline V lookup: CDR1 SGHTS, CDR2 YDEGEE. V gave up 7 bases and J gave up 6 bases; unmatched junction bases: 9. CDR3 DNA: TGTGCCAGCTTGCCTCTAGCGGGAGGGCCGGATACGCAGTATTTT. It specifies CASLPLAGGPDTQYF.

This chain joins TRBV6-5 and TRBJ2-7, with D perhaps TRBD2 (5 bases). V was shortened by 0 bases and J by 0 bases, with 9 bases between the two germline ends. The CDR3 length is 15 residues. CDR1 is MNHEY, CDR2 SVGAGI, per germline. The CDR3 region has the DNA TGTGCCAGCAGTTACTCGGCGGGCAGCTCCTACGAGCAGTACTTC. Its translation is CASSYSAGSSYEQYF.

Of note for this clone: The identical CDR3 is also encoded by other nucleotide sequences in the sample. The chain uses TRBV2 and TRBJ1-5; D call uncertain. CDR1 SNHLY and CDR2 FYNNEI come from the germline V gene. Trimming took off 4 bases at V and 3 bases at J, with 4 bases between the two ends. The CDR3 consists of 12 residues. CDR3 nucleotides: TGTGCCAGCAGTGGGAACAATCAGCCCCAGCATTTT. This translates into CASSGNNQPQHF. The full variable domain, with the rest looked up from reference TRBV2 and TRBJ1-5, is EPEVTQTPSHQVTQMGQEVILRCVPISNHLYFYWYRQILGQKVEFLVSFYNNEISEKSEIFDDQFSVERPDGSNFTLKIRSTKLEDSAMYFCASSGNNQPQHFGDGTRLSIL.

This clone was picked up one time. The V gene is TRBV19, the J gene TRBJ1-4; D is perhaps TRBD1 (5 bases). V lost 3 bases and J lost 8, with 13 bases in between. CDR3 size: 14 residues. From germline, CDR1 is LNHDA and CDR2 SQIVND (reference sequence). Written as DNA, the CDR3 is TGTGCCAGTAGTATGACTGGGGAGGGGGAAAAACTGTTTTTT. It is translated as CASSMTGEGEKLFF.

This clone was observed a single time. For the CDR3, the DNA is TGTGCCAGCAGCGGGAACCCTAACTATGGCTACACCTTC. Translating gives CASSGNPNYGYTF. This chain links TRBV7-8 with TRBJ1-2, with D hard to call. The germline gives CDR1 SGHVS, CDR2 FQNEAQ. The CDR3 extends over 13 amino acids. Trimming stripped 5 bases from V and 0 bases from J, with 7 bases between.

The table lists this clone with a few counts. The CDR3 here is CASQDRGTRNTIYF. As DNA, the CDR3 is TGTGCCAGCCAGGACAGGGGAACTAGGAACACCATATATTTT. The chain has TRBV6-5 and TRBJ1-3; 9 bases line up with TRBD1. Germline CDR1 reads MNHEY; CDR2 reads SVGAGI. The CDR3 runs to 14 residues. V shed 8 bases and J 7 bases; nucleotides not matched to a gene: 9.

J is TRBJ1-1 and V is TRBV7-2; D is undetermined. The CDR3 length is 15 residues. The germline gives CDR1 SGHTA, CDR2 FQGNSA. Trimming took off 1 base at V and 5 bases at J, with 14 bases between the two ends. CDR3 coding DNA: TGTGCCAGCAGCTTAGTTTTAAAGCCACTAACTGAAGCTTTCTTT. This sequence encodes CASSLVLKPLTEAFF.

The CDR3 protein is CASSPGVQETQYF. The CDR3 DNA reads TGTGCCAGCAGTCCAGGGGTCCAAGAGACCCAGTACTTC. The V and J genes are TRBV2 and TRBJ2-5, with D possibly TRBD1 on 6 matching bases. V was shortened by 5 bases and J by 1 base, with 8 bases between the two germline ends. Germline V gene sequence: CDR1 SNHLY, CDR2 FYNNEI. The CDR3 covers 13 residues.

The table lists this clone with a count of one. The gene calls are TRBV6-5 and TRBJ1-2; no firm D call. The CDR3 spans 12 residues. Between the trimmed V and J ends, which lost 6 bases and 7 bases, there was a span of 12 bases. Germline CDR1 and CDR2: MNHEY and SVGAGI. The CDR3 DNA reads TGTGCCAGCAGAGACACCACCAGTGGCTACACCTTC. Translated, it gives CASRDTTSGYTF.

This rearrangement joins TRBV9 to TRBJ2-7, with 8 bases matching TRBD2. Trimming cost V 3 bases and J 7 bases; bases outside gene matches: 6. Germline loops: CDR1 SGDLS, CDR2 YYNGEE. CDR3 length equals 13 residues. The CDR3 DNA sequence: TGTGCCAGCAGCGCAGCGGGGGCGAGTGAGCAGTACTTC. The encoded protein is CASSAAGASEQYF.

The rearrangement joins TRBV6-1 to TRBJ2-7; 7 bases agree with TRBD1. The CDR3 consists of 15 residues. Trimming at V came to 0 bases and at J to 10 bases, leaving 12 bases not matched to a gene. The germline gives CDR1 MNHNS, CDR2 SASEGT. The CDR3 DNA follows: TGTGCCAGCAGTGAAGCTTCCCTACAGGGGTCGGTTCAGTACTTC. Encoded protein: CASSEASLQGSVQYF.

The genes are TRBV5-1 and TRBJ1-2, with TRBD1 matching 7 bases. Germline CDR1 reads SGHRS; CDR2 reads YFSETQ. There are 15 residues in the CDR3. The V segment lost 4 bases and the J segment 0 bases; nucleotides outside the gene matches: 6. The CDR3 protein is CASSQTTGPNYGYTF. The CDR3 bases are TGCGCCAGCAGCCAAACGACAGGGCCTAACTATGGCTACACCTTC.

The chain carries TRBV27 and TRBJ1-1; no reliable D call. Trimming stripped 7 bases from V and 3 bases from J, with 9 bases between. CDR1 and CDR2 from the germline V gene are MNHEY and SMNVEV (reference sequence). This CDR3 is built from 12 residues. The CDR3: CASKGEYTEAFF. For the CDR3, the DNA is TGTGCCAGCAAGGGAGAGTACACTGAAGCTTTCTTT.

J is TRBJ2-1 and V is TRBV24-1; the match to TRBD2 covers 11 bases. Unmatched junction bases numbered 6, after V lost 4 bases and J lost 8 bases. The germline V gene encodes CDR1 KGHDR and CDR2 SFDVKD. The CDR3 is made up of 15 amino acids. This chain's CDR3 is CATSELAGVSDEQFF. The CDR3 DNA follows: TGTGCCACCAGTGAACTAGCGGGGGTTTCGGATGAGCAGTTCTTC.

This chain uses TRBV18 with TRBJ2-3; 7 nucleotides line up with TRBD1. Per the germline V gene, CDR1 is KGHSH and CDR2 is LQKENI. V was clipped by 2 bases and J by 5 bases; unmatched bases: 4. This CDR3 is built from 14 residues. The DNA of the CDR3 is TGTGCCAGCTCACCAGGCCACAGGGGAGATACGCAGTATTTT. It encodes CASSPGHRGDTQYF.

This rearrangement joins TRBV3-1 (or the pseudogene TRBV3-2) to TRBJ2-3; 8 bases are a match to TRBD2. This CDR3 comprises 14 residues. The V gene end was trimmed by 1 base and the J gene end by 4 bases; junction bases not matched to a gene: 1. Germline V gives CDR1 LGHDT, CDR2 YNNKEL (reference sequence). This CDR3 is CASSQATSADTQYF. The CDR3 nucleotides read TGTGCCAGCAGCCAAGCGACTAGCGCAGATACGCAGTATTTT.